Below are 24 T cell receptor beta chains sequenced from a single sample in a study of T cells after yellow fever vaccination (dated by TCRdb to between 2017 and 2020). Explained via the paper, the treatment or condition label denotes: live attenuated yellow fever vaccine strain. Receptor amplification or capture employed 5' RACE. TCRdb records Illumina HiSeq 2500 as the sequencer. The raw public reads went through TCRdb reprocessing: fastp at Q25, MiXCR clone calling, in-frame beta chains kept. Rows with one shared CDR3 protein collapse into an entry with the most common genes and DNA. A total of hundreds of thousands of distinct CDR3 sequences appear in this sample, roughly an eighth of them only once. The top ten clones comprise 14% to 15% of the sample. The sequences come from PBMCs, collected on the day of the yellow fever booster vaccination. The receptors were sampled from a man aged 25 to 45 who received the YFV17D yellow fever vaccine.

This chain joins TRBV18 and TRBJ2-2; no reliable D call. Trimming stripped 1 base from V and 4 bases from J, with 10 bases between. Germline-derived CDR1 and CDR2 are KGHSH and LQKENI. This CDR3 is 15 amino acids long. This CDR3 reads CASSPLKGITGELFF. For the CDR3, the DNA is TGTGCCAGCTCACCACTAAAGGGAATCACCGGGGAGCTGTTTTTT.

This clonotype was seen ten or more times. The genes are TRBV9 and TRBJ2-7, with TRBD2 identical over 10 bases. Unmatched junction bases numbered 2, after V lost 4 bases and J lost 1 base. Germline V gene sequence: CDR1 SGDLS, CDR2 YYNGEE. This CDR3 has 14 amino acids. This CDR3 is CASSSSGGSYEQYF. CDR3 nucleotides: TGTGCCAGCAGCTCTAGCGGGGGTTCCTACGAGCAGTACTTC.

This chain links TRBV7-2 with TRBJ2-7; 14 nucleotides agree with TRBD2. The CDR3 contains 15 residues. Germline CDR1 SGHTA, CDR2 FQGNSA. V shed 3 bases and J 9 bases; nucleotides not matched to a gene: 7. CDR3 protein: CASSLGLAGAEVQYF. CDR3 DNA sequence: TGTGCCAGCAGCTTGGGACTAGCGGGAGCTGAAGTGCAGTACTTC.

This clonotype has more than one count but fewer than ten. The chain is built from TRBV6-1 and TRBJ2-7, with D tentatively TRBD1 (6 bases). There are 14 residues in the CDR3. Germline V gives CDR1 MNHNS, CDR2 SASEGT. The V end lost 8 bases, the J end lost 0 bases, and 14 bases lay between the germline ends. As DNA, the CDR3 is TGTGCCAGCGGTGGCACAGGGAGCTCCTACGAGCAGTACTTC. This codes for CASGGTGSSYEQYF.

The sample holds many counts of this clonotype. The rearrangement uses TRBV14 and TRBJ2-1; 8 nucleotides align to TRBD2. Trimming took 7 bases from V and 1 from J; bases not matched to a gene: 9. Germline CDR1 is SGHDN and CDR2 is FVKESK. This CDR3 spans 16 amino acids. In nucleotides, the CDR3 is TGTGCCAGCACCCGGGGGGGAGCGGAATCCTACAATGAGCAGTTCTTC. It translates to CASTRGGAESYNEQFF.

The chain uses TRBV12-3 or TRBV12-4 and TRBJ1-1; 8 positions agree with TRBD1. V gave up 7 bases and J gave up 5 bases; unmatched junction bases: 9. The CDR3 is 14 residues long. The CDR3 coding sequence is TGTGCCAGCACCCCAGGGACAGGATGGACTGAAGCTTTCTTT. This encodes CASTPGTGWTEAFF.

This rearrangement joins TRBV28 to TRBJ2-3; TRBD1 aligns across 11 bases. Unmatched junction bases numbered 6, after V lost 3 bases and J lost 7 bases. This CDR3 is built from 15 residues. Germline assignment: CDR1 MDHEN and CDR2 SYDVKM. The CDR3, as DNA: TGTGCCAGCAGTTTTACGGACAGGGGGCCCCATACGCAGTATTTT. As protein: CASSFTDRGPHTQYF. The variable domain in full, with the rest retrieved from reference TRBV28 and TRBJ2-3, is DVKVTQSSRYLVKRTGEKVFLECVQDMDHENMFWYRQDPGLGLRLIYFSYDVKMKEKGDIPEGYSVSREKKERFSLILESASTNQTSMYLCASSFTDRGPHTQYFGPGTRLTVL.

This chain uses TRBV25-1 with TRBJ2-5; D not certain. Looked up from germline, CDR1 is MGHDK and CDR2 is SYGVNS. V lost 3 bases and J lost 0, with 14 bases in between. The CDR3 contains 16 residues. The CDR3 DNA follows: TGTGCCAGCAGTGATGGCTCTTTTCCGTACCAAGAGACCCAGTACTTC. Its protein product is CASSDGSFPYQETQYF.

A few counts support this clonotype. The chain recombines TRBV12-3 or TRBV12-4 with TRBJ2-2, with TRBD1 matching over 10 bases. CDR3 length: 16 residues. The V gene end was trimmed by 5 bases and the J gene end by 4 bases; junction bases not matched to a gene: 7. The CDR3 region has the DNA TGTGCCAGCAGTCCGACAGGGGGCGCTGCCACCGGGGAGCTGTTTTTT. Translation: CASSPTGGAATGELFF.

In its sample, this clonotype was seen a few times. V gene TRBV11-2 combines with J gene TRBJ2-3; 8 bases match TRBD2. The V segment lost 5 bases and the J segment 3 bases; nucleotides outside the gene matches: 22. This CDR3 has 20 residues. The germline CDR1 and CDR2 sequences are SGHAT and FQNNGV. As DNA, the CDR3 is TGTGCCAGCAGCCTCCCTCCCGGGGGAACCACGGGAGGGGCAACAGATACGCAGTATTTT. Its protein is CASSLPPGGTTGGATDTQYF.

This clonotype has a handful of counts. This chain connects TRBV20-1 to TRBJ2-2, with 10 bases aligning to TRBD2. Trimming at V came to 2 bases and at J to 2 bases, leaving 5 bases not matched to a gene. The CDR3 has 16 residues. Germline V gives CDR1 DFQATT, CDR2 SNEGSKA (reference sequence). This CDR3 is CSARKLAGLNTGELFF. CDR3 bases: TGCAGTGCTAGAAAACTAGCGGGGCTTAACACCGGGGAGCTGTTTTTT.

In this sample, this clonotype turned up a few times. The J gene is TRBJ2-7, the V gene TRBV5-4; D may be TRBD2 (5 bases). Trimming shortened V by 0 bases and J by 0 bases, and 13 bases separated the two germline ends. CDR1 SGHNT and CDR2 YYREEE come from the germline V gene (reference sequence). The CDR3 sequence is 16 residues long. The CDR3 DNA follows: TGTGCCAGCAGCTTGGTACGGACTTCAACCTCCTACGAGCAGTACTTC. Translating it yields CASSLVRTSTSYEQYF.

This clonotype was picked up a small number of times. This rearrangement joins TRBV6-6 to TRBJ1-6; D is uncertain. V was shortened by 2 bases and J by 10 bases, with 9 bases between the two germline ends. Germline V lookup: CDR1 MNHNY, CDR2 SVGAGI (reference sequence). The CDR3 contains 13 residues. This CDR3 reads CASSYTLESPLHF. The CDR3 nucleotides read TGTGCCAGCAGTTACACTTTAGAGTCACCCCTCCACTTT.

This chain uses TRBV7-2 with TRBJ1-2; 9 nucleotides align to TRBD1. The length of the CDR3 is 14 residues. Germline V gives CDR1 SGHTA, CDR2 FQGNSA. J lost 5 bases, V lost 4 bases, and 5 bases had no gene match. CDR3 nucleotide sequence: TGTGCCAGCAGCTCAGGACAGGGGAGATATGGCTACACCTTC. It codes for CASSSGQGRYGYTF.

The chain uses TRBV10-3 and TRBJ1-4; the D is unclear. This CDR3 contains 13 residues. Germline loops: CDR1 ENHRY, CDR2 SYGVKD. Trimming shortened V by 4 bases and J by 7 bases, and 10 bases separated the two germline ends. CDR3 residues: CAISVGSSEKLFF. The CDR3 DNA is TGTGCCATCAGTGTGGGCTCTAGTGAAAAACTGTTTTTT.

A few counts support this clonotype. CDR3 loop: CASSREGALTEAFF. DNA for the CDR3: TGTGCCAGCAGCCGGGAGGGGGCGCTTACTGAAGCTTTCTTT. The gene calls are TRBV11-2 and TRBJ1-1; TRBD1 agrees at 7 bases. The CDR3 runs to 14 residues. Germline CDR1 and CDR2: SGHAT and FQNNGV. J gave up 5 bases and V 5 bases, and 8 bases lay outside the gene matches.

J is TRBJ2-7 and V is TRBV5-5; no clear D. Per the germline V gene, CDR1 is SGHKS and CDR2 is YYEKEE (reference sequence). The CDR3 is made up of 14 amino acids. V dropped 0 bases and J dropped 3 bases, with 10 bases sitting between them. CDR3 amino acids: CASSLGLVIYEQYF. In DNA form, the CDR3 reads TGTGCCAGCAGCTTGGGGCTAGTAATCTACGAGCAGTACTTC.

This clonotype has just a few counts. One junction end does not reproduce the germline sequence, and a read error may be involved. This chain joins TRBV7-9 and TRBJ2-7; perhaps TRBD2 as D (5 bases). The CDR3 covers 11 residues. Germline values: CDR1 SEHNR, CDR2 FQNEAQ (reference sequence). This chain's CDR3 is CASSLGGRTSF. The CDR3 region has the DNA TGTGCCAGCAGCTTAGGCGGGCGTACGTCCTTC.

This chain connects TRBV5-1 to TRBJ2-7; 15 bases map to TRBD2. Germline V gene sequence: CDR1 SGHRS, CDR2 YFSETQ. The trim removed 4 bases at V and 6 bases at J, leaving 11 bases unmatched. The CDR3 runs to 17 residues. CDR3 nucleotides: TGCGCCAGCAGCAAGGGACTAGCGGGAGGCCGCCGTGGCGAGCAGTACTTC. It specifies CASSKGLAGGRRGEQYF.

This clonotype was seen only a few times. The V and J genes are TRBV5-1 and TRBJ2-3; no definite D call. V was cut by 4 bases and J by 6 bases, with 12 bases left in between. There are 13 residues in the CDR3. The V gene's germline CDR1 is SGHRS and CDR2 YFSETQ. CDR3 loop: CASSPEIGDTQYF. In DNA, the CDR3 is TGCGCCAGCAGCCCTGAAATAGGGGATACGCAGTATTTT. Together with reference TRBV5-1 and TRBJ2-3, the CDR3 gives the full variable domain: KAGVTQTPRYLIKTRGQQVTLSCSPISGHRSVSWYQQTPGQGLQFLFEYFSETQRNKGNFPGRFSGRQFSNSRSEMNVSTLELGDSALYLCASSPEIGDTQYFGPGTRLTVL.

Ten or more counts support this clonotype. V is TRBV6-1 and J is TRBJ2-1; 14 nucleotides align to TRBD2. Germline V lookup: CDR1 MNHNS, CDR2 SASEGT. There are 14 residues in the CDR3. V shed 3 bases and J 8 bases; nucleotides not matched to a gene: 0. CDR3 sequence: CASSEGLAGDEQFF. CDR3 nucleotide sequence: TGTGCCAGCAGTGAGGGACTAGCGGGAGATGAGCAGTTCTTC.

The table lists this clonotype with a few counts. This sequence joins TRBV3-1 and TRBJ2-1; tentatively, D is TRBD1 (5 bases). The CDR3 is 15 amino acids. CDR1 LGHDT and CDR2 YNNKEL come from the germline V gene (reference sequence). V was trimmed by 4 bases and J by 4 bases, leaving 14 bases between them. The CDR3 loop reads CASSPDAGAYNEQFF. The CDR3 coding sequence is TGTGCCAGCAGCCCCGACGCTGGGGCGTACAATGAGCAGTTCTTC.

This clonotype was found a few times. The V and J genes are TRBV5-1 and TRBJ2-1; D is tentatively TRBD1 or TRBD2 (5 bases each). This CDR3 is built from 16 residues. V lost 4 bases to trimming and J lost 6 bases, with 20 bases between them. Germline CDR1 is SGHRS and CDR2 is YFSETQ. This CDR3 is CASSRTEGTGPNEQFF. CDR3 nucleotide sequence: TGCGCCAGCAGCCGAACCGAGGGAACAGGACCCAATGAGCAGTTCTTC.

The rearrangement links TRBV7-2 to TRBJ2-1, with D perhaps TRBD2 (6 bases). Germline values: CDR1 SGHTA, CDR2 FQGNSA. V was trimmed by 6 bases and J by 7 bases, leaving 13 bases between them. The CDR3 has 13 residues. The chain's CDR3 is CASRPSGTNEQFF. The DNA of the CDR3 is TGTGCCAGCAGGCCATCAGGGACTAATGAGCAGTTCTTC.